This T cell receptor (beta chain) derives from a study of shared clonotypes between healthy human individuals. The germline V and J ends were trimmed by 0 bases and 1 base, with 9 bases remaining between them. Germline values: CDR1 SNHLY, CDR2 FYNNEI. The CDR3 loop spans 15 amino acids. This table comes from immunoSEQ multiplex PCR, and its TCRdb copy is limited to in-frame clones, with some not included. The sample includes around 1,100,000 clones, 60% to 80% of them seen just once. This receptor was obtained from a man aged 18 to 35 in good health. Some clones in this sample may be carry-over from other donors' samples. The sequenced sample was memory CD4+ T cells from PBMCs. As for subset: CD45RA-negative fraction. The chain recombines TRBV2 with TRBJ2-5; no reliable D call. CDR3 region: CASSEAETSQETQYF. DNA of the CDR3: TGTGCCAGCAGTGAAGCGGAGACCTCCCAAGAGACCCAGTACTTC.